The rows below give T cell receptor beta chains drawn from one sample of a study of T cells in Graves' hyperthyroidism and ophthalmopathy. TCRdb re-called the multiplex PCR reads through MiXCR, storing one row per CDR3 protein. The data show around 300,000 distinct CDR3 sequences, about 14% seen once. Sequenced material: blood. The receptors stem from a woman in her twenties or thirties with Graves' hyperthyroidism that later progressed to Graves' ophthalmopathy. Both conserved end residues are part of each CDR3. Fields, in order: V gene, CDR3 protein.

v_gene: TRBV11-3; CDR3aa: CASSLSEDGELFF
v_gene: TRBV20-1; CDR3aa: CSARGGQGVLNSPLHF
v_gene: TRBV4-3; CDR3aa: CASSREAGTSGPADEQYF
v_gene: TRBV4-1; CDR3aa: CASSPIGETQYF
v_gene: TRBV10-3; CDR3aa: CAIKTSGRVGADTQYF
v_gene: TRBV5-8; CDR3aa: CASSWVGLAGVGNEQFF
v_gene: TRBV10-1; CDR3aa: CASSPGTPGVNGYTF
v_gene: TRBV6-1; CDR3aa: CASSQGQGPGENIQYF
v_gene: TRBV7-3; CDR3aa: CASSSTGRGNYGYTF
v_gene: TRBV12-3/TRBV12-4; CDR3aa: CASSPQGTVLTYEQYF
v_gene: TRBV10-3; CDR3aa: CAIGAQGNTEAFF
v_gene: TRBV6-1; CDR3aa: CASRRTGMDNQPQHF
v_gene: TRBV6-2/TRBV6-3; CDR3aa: CASSQGLETYNEQFF
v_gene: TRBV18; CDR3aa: CASSLTGGNTKAFF
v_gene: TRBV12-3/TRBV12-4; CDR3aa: CASSFGGGSNSYTF
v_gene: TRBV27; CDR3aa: CASSLQGHNEQFF
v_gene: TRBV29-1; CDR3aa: CSVVGGGEAFF
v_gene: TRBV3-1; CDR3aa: CASSQDRVEWETQYF
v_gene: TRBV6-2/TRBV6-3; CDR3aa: CASSYVTWTDGSYEQYF
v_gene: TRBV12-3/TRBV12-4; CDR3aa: CASSQTGTLQETQYF
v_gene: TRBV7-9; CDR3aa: CASTNAGALGTDTQYF
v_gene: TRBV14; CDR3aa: CASSFKQGTEAFF
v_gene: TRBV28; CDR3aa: CASETGHYGYTF
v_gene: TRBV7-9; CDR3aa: CASSHGTEKLFF
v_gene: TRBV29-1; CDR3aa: CSVDQDTQYF
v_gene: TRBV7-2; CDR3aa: CASSLLNTEVFF
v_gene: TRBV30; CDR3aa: CAWSSSGDYEQYF
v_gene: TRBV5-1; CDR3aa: CASSLDAGLAKNIQYF
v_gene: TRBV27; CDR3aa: CASSLEGGWRAVHNEQFF
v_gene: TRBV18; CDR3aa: CASSPQRLAGGRETQYF
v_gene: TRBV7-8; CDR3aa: CASSSLSSGSYETQYF
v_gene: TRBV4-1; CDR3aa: CASTRGVVAGELFF
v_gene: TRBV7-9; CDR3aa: CASSLGGRLAEETQYF
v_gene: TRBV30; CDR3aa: CAWSGQGMDGYTF
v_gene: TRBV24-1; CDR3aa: CATSGMGETQYF
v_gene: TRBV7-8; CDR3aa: CASSASFIPDSKNIQYF
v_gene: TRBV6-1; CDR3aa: CASSVLPQGPQPQHF
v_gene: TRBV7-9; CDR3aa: CASSLGGQGAPNEQYF
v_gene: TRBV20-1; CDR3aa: CSARALRDRAGLTYNEQFF
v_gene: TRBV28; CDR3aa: CASRSGGSGSYNEQFF
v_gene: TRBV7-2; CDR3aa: CASSLGRSNSPLHF